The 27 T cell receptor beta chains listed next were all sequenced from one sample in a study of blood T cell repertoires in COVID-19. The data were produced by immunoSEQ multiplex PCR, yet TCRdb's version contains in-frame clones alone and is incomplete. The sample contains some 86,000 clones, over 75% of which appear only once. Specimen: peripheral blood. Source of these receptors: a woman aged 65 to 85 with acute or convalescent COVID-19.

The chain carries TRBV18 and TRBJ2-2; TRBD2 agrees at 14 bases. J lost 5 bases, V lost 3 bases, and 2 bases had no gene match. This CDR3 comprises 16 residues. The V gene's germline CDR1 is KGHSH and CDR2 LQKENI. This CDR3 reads CASSPGLAGGTGELFF. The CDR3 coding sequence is TGTGCCAGCTCACCCGGACTAGCGGGAGGTACCGGGGAGCTGTTTTTT.

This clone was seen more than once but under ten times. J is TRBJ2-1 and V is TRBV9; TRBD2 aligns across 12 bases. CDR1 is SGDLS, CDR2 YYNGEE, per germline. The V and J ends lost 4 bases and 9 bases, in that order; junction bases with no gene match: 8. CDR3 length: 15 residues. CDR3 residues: CASSRRLAGEGEQFF. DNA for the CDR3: TGTGCCAGCAGCCGGCGACTAGCGGGAGAGGGTGAGCAGTTCTTC.

This chain's CDR3 is CATSREDNQPQHF. DNA of the CDR3: TGTGCCACCAGCAGGGAGGATAATCAGCCCCAGCATTTT. The chain carries TRBV15 and TRBJ1-5; D uncertain. V was cut by 3 bases and J by 4 bases, with 7 bases left in between. The CDR3 is made up of 13 amino acids. CDR1 is LNHNV, CDR2 YYDKDF, per germline (reference sequence).

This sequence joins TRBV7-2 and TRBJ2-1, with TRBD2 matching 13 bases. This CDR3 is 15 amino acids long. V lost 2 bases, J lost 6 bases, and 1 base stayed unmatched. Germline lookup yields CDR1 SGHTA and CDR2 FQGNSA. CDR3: CASSLTSGGGNEQFF. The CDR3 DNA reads TGTGCCAGCAGCTTAACTAGCGGGGGGGGCAATGAGCAGTTCTTC.

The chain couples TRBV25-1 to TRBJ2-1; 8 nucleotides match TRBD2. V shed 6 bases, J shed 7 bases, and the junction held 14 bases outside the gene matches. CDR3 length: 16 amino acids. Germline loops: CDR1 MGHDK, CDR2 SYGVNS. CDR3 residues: CASSPGGAERWNEQFF. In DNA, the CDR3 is TGTGCCAGCAGCCCGGGGGGGGCGGAAAGATGGAATGAGCAGTTCTTC. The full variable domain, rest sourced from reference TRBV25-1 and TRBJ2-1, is EADIYQTPRYLVIGTGKKITLECSQTMGHDKMYWYQQDPGMELHLIHYSYGVNSTEKGDLSSESTVSRIRTEHFPLTLESARPSHTSQYLCASSPGGAERWNEQFFGPGTRLTVL.

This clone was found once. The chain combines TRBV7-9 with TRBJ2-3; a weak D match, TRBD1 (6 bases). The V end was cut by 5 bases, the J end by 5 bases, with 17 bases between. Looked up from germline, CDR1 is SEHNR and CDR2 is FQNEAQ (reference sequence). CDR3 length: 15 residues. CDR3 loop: CASSPGSTGIDTQYF. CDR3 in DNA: TGTGCCAGCAGCCCCGGGTCCACAGGGATAGATACGCAGTATTTT.

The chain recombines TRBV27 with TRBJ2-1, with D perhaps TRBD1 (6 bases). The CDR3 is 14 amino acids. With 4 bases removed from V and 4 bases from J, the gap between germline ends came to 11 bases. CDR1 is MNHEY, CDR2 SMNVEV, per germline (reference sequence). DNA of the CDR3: TGTGCCAGCAGTTATGGGGGCCAATACAATGAGCAGTTCTTC. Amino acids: CASSYGGQYNEQFF.

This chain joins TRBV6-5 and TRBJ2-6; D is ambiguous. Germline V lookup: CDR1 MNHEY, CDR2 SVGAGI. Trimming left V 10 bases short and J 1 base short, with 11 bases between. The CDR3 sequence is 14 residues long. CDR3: CATAEQSGANVLTF. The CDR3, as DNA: TGTGCCACCGCCGAACAATCTGGGGCCAACGTCCTGACTTTC.

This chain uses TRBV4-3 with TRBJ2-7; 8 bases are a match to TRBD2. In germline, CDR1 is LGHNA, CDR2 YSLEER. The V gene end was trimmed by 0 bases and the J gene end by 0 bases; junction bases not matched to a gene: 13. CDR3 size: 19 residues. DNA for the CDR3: TGCGCCAGCAGCCAAGAGTCCCGGGGGCTAGCGGGCAGCTCCTACGAGCAGTACGTC. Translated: CASSQESRGLAGSSYEQYV.

The CDR3 DNA reads as TGTGCCAGCAGTTTCGCAGATACGCAGTATTTT. Residues: CASSFADTQYF. The chain employs TRBV12-3 or TRBV12-4 and TRBJ2-3; no firm D call. The CDR3 covers 11 residues. Deletions cut 3 bases from V and 4 bases from J, with 2 bases between.

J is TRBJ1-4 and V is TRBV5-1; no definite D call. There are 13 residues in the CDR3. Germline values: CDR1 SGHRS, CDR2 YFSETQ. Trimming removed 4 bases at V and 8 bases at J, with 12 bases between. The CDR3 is CASSPGFQEKLFF. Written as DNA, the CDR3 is TGCGCCAGCAGCCCGGGGTTTCAAGAAAAACTGTTTTTT. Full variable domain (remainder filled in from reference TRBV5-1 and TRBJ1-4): KAGVTQTPRYLIKTRGQQVTLSCSPISGHRSVSWYQQTPGQGLQFLFEYFSETQRNKGNFPGRFSGRQFSNSRSEMNVSTLELGDSALYLCASSPGFQEKLFFGSGTQLSVL.

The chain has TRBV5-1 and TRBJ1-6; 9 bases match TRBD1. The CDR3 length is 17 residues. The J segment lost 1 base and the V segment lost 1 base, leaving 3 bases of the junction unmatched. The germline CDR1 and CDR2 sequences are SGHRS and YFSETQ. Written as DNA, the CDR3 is TGCGCCAGCAGCTTGAGGGACAGGGTATCCTATAATTCACCCCTCCACTTT. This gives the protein CASSLRDRVSYNSPLHF.

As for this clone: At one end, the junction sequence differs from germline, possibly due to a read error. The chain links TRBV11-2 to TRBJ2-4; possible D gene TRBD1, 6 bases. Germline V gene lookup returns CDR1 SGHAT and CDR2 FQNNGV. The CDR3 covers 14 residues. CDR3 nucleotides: TGTGCCAGCAGCCCGAGGACAGCCCAAAACATTCAGTACTTC. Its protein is CASSPRTAQNIQYF.

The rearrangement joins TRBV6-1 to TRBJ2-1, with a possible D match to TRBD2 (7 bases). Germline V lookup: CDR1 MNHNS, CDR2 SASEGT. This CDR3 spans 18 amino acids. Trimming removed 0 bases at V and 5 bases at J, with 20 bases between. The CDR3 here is CASSEAAVVAGANNEQFF. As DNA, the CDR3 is TGTGCCAGCAGTGAAGCGGCTGTCGTGGCGGGGGCTAACAATGAGCAGTTCTTC.

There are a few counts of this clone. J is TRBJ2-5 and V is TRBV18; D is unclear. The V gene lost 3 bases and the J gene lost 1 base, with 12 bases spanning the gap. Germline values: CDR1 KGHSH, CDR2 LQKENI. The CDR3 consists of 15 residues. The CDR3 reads CASSPGSSPQETQYF. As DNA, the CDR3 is TGTGCCAGCTCACCGGGCTCCTCCCCCCAAGAGACCCAGTACTTC. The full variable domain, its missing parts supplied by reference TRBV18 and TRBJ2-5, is NAGVMQNPRHLVRRRGQEARLRCSPMKGHSHVYWYRQLPEEGLKFMVYLQKENIIDESGMPKERFSAEFPKEGPSILRIQQVVRGDSAAYFCASSPGSSPQETQYFGPGTRLLVL.

In nucleotides, the CDR3 is TGCGCCAGCAGCCAAGAGGTAACGGCTAGCTCCTACAATGAGCAGTTCTTC. This translates into CASSQEVTASSYNEQFF. The V call is TRBV4-3, the J call TRBJ2-1; D unclear. CDR3 size: 17 residues. The germline CDR1 and CDR2 sequences are LGHNA and YSLEER. V lost 0 bases, J lost 0 bases, and 12 bases lay in between.

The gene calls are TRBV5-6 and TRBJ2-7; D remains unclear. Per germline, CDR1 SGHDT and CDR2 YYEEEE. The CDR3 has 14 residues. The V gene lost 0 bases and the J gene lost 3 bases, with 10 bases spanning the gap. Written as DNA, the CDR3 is TGTGCCAGCAGCTTGGGTTCTTTCTTCTACGAGCAGTACGTC. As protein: CASSLGSFFYEQYV.

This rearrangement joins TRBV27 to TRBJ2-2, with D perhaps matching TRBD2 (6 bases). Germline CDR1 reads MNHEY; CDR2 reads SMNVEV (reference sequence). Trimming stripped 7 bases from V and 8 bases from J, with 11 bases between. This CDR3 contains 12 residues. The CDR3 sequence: CASTIGGGELFF. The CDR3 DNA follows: TGTGCCAGCACGATTGGAGGGGGGGAGCTGTTTTTT.

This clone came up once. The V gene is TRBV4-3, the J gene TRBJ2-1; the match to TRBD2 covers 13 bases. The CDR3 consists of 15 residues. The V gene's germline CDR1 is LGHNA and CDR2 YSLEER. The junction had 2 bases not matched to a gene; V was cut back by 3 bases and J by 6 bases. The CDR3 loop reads CASSQGLAGPNEQFF. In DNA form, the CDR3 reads TGCGCCAGCAGCCAGGGACTAGCGGGGCCCAATGAGCAGTTCTTC.

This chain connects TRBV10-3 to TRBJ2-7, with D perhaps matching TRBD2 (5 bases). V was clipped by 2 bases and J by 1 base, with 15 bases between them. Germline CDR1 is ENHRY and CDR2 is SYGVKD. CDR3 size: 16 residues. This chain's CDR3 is CAISEDAREQSYEQYV. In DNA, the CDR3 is TGTGCCATCAGTGAGGATGCGAGGGAACAGTCCTACGAGCAGTACGTC.

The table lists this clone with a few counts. CDR3 residues: CASSVSGGTSTDTQYF. In nucleotides, the CDR3 is TGTGCCAGCAGTGTGTCGGGGGGTACTAGCACAGATACGCAGTATTTT. This chain uses TRBV27 with TRBJ2-3, with 7 nucleotides matching TRBD2. With V trimmed by 5 bases and J by 0 bases, 8 bases remained unmatched. CDR3 length: 16 amino acids. CDR1 and CDR2 from the germline V gene are MNHEY and SMNVEV (reference sequence).

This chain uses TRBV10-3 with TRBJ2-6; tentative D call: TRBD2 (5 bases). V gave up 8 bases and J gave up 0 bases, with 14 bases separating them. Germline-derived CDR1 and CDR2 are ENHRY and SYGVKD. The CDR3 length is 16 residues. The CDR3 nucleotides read TGTGCCATCGGTAGCGCTACGAGCTCTGGGGCCAACGTCCTGACTTTC. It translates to CAIGSATSSGANVLTF.

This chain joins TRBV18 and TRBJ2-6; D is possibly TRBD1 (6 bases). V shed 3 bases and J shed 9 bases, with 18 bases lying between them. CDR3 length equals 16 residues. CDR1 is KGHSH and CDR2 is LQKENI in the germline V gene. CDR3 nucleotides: TGTGCCAGCTCACCGCCTTCCGGGACATACATCAACGTCCTGACTTTC. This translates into CASSPPSGTYINVLTF. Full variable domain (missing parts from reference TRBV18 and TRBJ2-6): NAGVMQNPRHLVRRRGQEARLRCSPMKGHSHVYWYRQLPEEGLKFMVYLQKENIIDESGMPKERFSAEFPKEGPSILRIQQVVRGDSAAYFCASSPPSGTYINVLTFGAGSRLTVL.

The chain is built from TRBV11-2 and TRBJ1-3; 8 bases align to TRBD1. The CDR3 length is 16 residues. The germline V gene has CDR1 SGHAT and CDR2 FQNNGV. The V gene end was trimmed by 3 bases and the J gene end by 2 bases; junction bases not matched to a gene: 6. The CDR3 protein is CASSFIPTGAGNTIYF. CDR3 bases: TGTGCCAGCAGCTTCATTCCGACAGGGGCTGGAAACACCATATATTTT.

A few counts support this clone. CDR3 DNA sequence: TGTGCCACCAGCAGAGATCGCCAGAGGGAGCAGTACGTC. This sequence encodes CATSRDRQREQYV. The chain couples TRBV15 to TRBJ2-7; D gene ambiguous. The germline V and J ends were trimmed by 0 bases and 7 bases, with 10 bases remaining between them. Germline CDR1 LNHNV, CDR2 YYDKDF (reference sequence). The CDR3 length is 13 residues.

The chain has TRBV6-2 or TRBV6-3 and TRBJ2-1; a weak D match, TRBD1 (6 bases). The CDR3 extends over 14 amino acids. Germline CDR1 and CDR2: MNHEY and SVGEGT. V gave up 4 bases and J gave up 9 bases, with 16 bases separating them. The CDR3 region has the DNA TGTGCCAGCAGTTCAGGGGCAGCGCCCCTTGAGCAGTTCTTC. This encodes CASSSGAAPLEQFF.

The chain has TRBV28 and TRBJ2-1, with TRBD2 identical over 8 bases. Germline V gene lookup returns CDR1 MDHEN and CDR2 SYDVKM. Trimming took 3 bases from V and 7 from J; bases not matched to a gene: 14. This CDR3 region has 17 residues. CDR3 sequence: CASSLPRGEQVRNEQFF. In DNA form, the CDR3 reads TGTGCCAGCAGTTTGCCGCGGGGGGAACAGGTTAGGAATGAGCAGTTCTTC. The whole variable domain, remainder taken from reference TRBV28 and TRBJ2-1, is DVKVTQSSRYLVKRTGEKVFLECVQDMDHENMFWYRQDPGLGLRLIYFSYDVKMKEKGDIPEGYSVSREKKERFSLILESASTNQTSMYLCASSLPRGEQVRNEQFFGPGTRLTVL.